These 30 T cell receptor beta chains share one sample of origin, sequenced in a study of low-dose radiotherapy and immunotherapy resistance in tumors. TRAV and TRBV primers primed cDNA for both TCRalpha and TCRbeta. Amplification of TCRs used a constant-region primer and V-primer adapter for roughly 18 PCR cycles. TCRdb reanalysed the reads using MiXCR and keeps one entry per CDR3 protein. The table records more than 50,000 distinct CDR3 sequences, around a quarter of them present only once. Time point: before trial treatment. This specimen was PBMCs, taken before treatment. The receptors were gathered from a male donor with rectosigmoid adenocarcinoma.

The gene calls are TRBV6-6 and TRBJ1-1; D may be TRBD1 (5 bases). Between the trimmed V and J ends, which lost 6 bases and 8 bases, there was a span of 22 bases. Germline V lookup: CDR1 MNHNY, CDR2 SVGAGI (reference sequence). The CDR3 contains 15 residues. The CDR3 is CASSSGQPPLGEAFF. CDR3 DNA: TGTGCCAGCAGCTCGGGGCAGCCTCCTTTGGGAGAAGCTTTCTTT.

This clonotype was counted at least ten times. CDR3 nucleotide sequence: TGTGCCAGTAGTATGACTAGCCGGGAGACCCAGTACTTC. Protein: CASSMTSRETQYF. V is TRBV19 and J is TRBJ2-5, with 7 bases matching TRBD2. In germline, CDR1 is LNHDA, CDR2 SQIVND (reference sequence). The length of the CDR3 is 13 residues. Trimming removed 3 bases from V and 5 bases from J; junction bases left unmatched: 3.

This clonotype was counted many times. V usage is TRBV5-1 and J usage is TRBJ2-1; either TRBD1 or TRBD2 may supply D (6 bases each). The CDR3 totals 15 residues. The germline V and J ends were trimmed by 0 bases and 7 bases, with 14 bases remaining between them. Germline CDR1 is SGHRS and CDR2 is YFSETQ. The DNA for the CDR3 is TGCGCCAGCAGCTTGGACGTGGTAGGGGGGAATGAGCAGTTCTTC. It yields the protein CASSLDVVGGNEQFF. The full variable domain, rest sourced from reference TRBV5-1 and TRBJ2-1, is KAGVTQTPRYLIKTRGQQVTLSCSPISGHRSVSWYQQTPGQGLQFLFEYFSETQRNKGNFPGRFSGRQFSNSRSEMNVSTLELGDSALYLCASSLDVVGGNEQFFGPGTRLTVL.

The chain recombines TRBV19 with TRBJ1-2; D possibly corresponds to TRBD1 (5 bases). CDR1 is LNHDA and CDR2 is SQIVND in the germline V gene (reference sequence). V gave up 3 bases and J gave up 6 bases, with 14 bases separating them. The CDR3 spans 14 residues. CDR3 sequence: CASSMPPGWDGYTF. The CDR3 DNA reads as TGTGCCAGTAGTATGCCCCCAGGGTGGGATGGCTACACCTTC.

This clonotype was counted ten times or more. The chain employs TRBV29-1 and TRBJ1-5, with D unclear. The CDR3 runs to 13 residues. V was clipped by 0 bases and J by 7 bases, with 10 bases between them. Germline V gene data show CDR1 as SQVTM and CDR2 as ANQGSEA. Written as DNA, the CDR3 is TGCAGCGTTGAAGAGGGAGGCGGGCAGCCCCAGCATTTT. Its translation: CSVEEGGGQPQHF.

This clonotype was seen a handful of times. The chain joins TRBV13 to TRBJ2-2; TRBD1 matches at 12 bases. Looked up from germline, CDR1 is PRHDT and CDR2 is FYEKMQ (reference sequence). The CDR3 runs to 17 residues. Trimming cost V 6 bases and J 5 bases; bases outside gene matches: 10. For the CDR3, the DNA is TGTGCCAGCAGTGACCGGGGACAGGGGGCACTAACCGGGGAGCTGTTTTTT. Translated: CASSDRGQGALTGELFF.

This chain joins TRBV5-1 and TRBJ2-7; perhaps TRBD2 as D (5 bases). V dropped 0 bases and J dropped 4 bases, with 14 bases sitting between them. The CDR3 has 15 amino acids. Germline V gives CDR1 SGHRS, CDR2 YFSETQ. The DNA for the CDR3 is TGCGCCAGCAGCTTGGGGACTTCTAAGGGATACGAGCAGTACTTC. Its translation: CASSLGTSKGYEQYF.

In its sample, this clonotype was seen many times. V and J are TRBV24-1 and TRBJ2-2; D remains ambiguous. Germline V gives CDR1 KGHDR, CDR2 SFDVKD. The V and J ends lost 3 bases and 0 bases respectively, with 7 bases between them. The CDR3 covers 15 residues. CDR3 DNA sequence: TGTGCCACCAGTGATCCGGAATCGAACACCGGGGAGCTGTTTTTT. Translating it yields CATSDPESNTGELFF.

At least ten counts were recorded for this clonotype. The rearrangement links TRBV6-2 or TRBV6-3 to TRBJ1-5; a possible D gene is TRBD1 (5 bases). The V gene lost 6 bases and the J gene lost 7 bases, with 13 bases spanning the gap. Germline lookup yields CDR1 MNHEY and CDR2 SVGEGT. The CDR3 runs to 13 residues. CDR3 sequence (DNA): TGTGCCAGCAGCCCGAGCGGGGACCAGCCCCAGCATTTT. It is translated as CASSPSGDQPQHF.

This clonotype came up once. The genes are TRBV7-9 and TRBJ2-2; D possibly matches TRBD1 or TRBD2 (5 bases each). The CDR3 loop spans 15 amino acids. Germline CDR1 is SEHNR and CDR2 is FQNEAQ (reference sequence). Trimming stripped 1 base from V and 5 bases from J, with 11 bases between. In DNA, the CDR3 is TGTGCCAGCAGCTTAGTCGGGGACGTGACCGGGGAGCTGTTTTTT. Amino acids: CASSLVGDVTGELFF.

At least ten counts were recorded for this clonotype. This chain joins TRBV7-2 and TRBJ2-5, with 11 bases matching TRBD2. The germline CDR1 and CDR2 sequences are SGHTA and FQGNSA. The CDR3 sequence is 15 residues long. Trimming cost V 2 bases and J 4 bases; bases outside gene matches: 3. The CDR3 DNA reads as TGTGCCAGCAGCTTATTCCTAGCGGGAGGAGAGACCCAGTACTTC. It is translated as CASSLFLAGGETQYF.

This clonotype was observed at least ten times. CDR3 sequence reads: CASKPDRGADTQYF. The CDR3, as DNA: TGTGCCAGCAAACCCGACAGGGGGGCAGATACGCAGTATTTT. The V and J genes are TRBV6-4 and TRBJ2-3, with 9 bases identical to TRBD1. This CDR3 comprises 14 residues. CDR1 and CDR2 from the germline V gene are MRHNA and SNTAGT. The trim removed 7 bases at V and 4 bases at J, leaving 6 bases unmatched.

The rearrangement uses TRBV7-2 and TRBJ1-4; D call uncertain. Germline loops: CDR1 SGHTA, CDR2 FQGNSA. V was shortened by 3 bases and J by 2 bases, with 4 bases between the two germline ends. The CDR3 length is 13 residues. CDR3 sequence (DNA): TGTGCCAGCAGCTTCTATACTAATGAAAAACTGTTTTTT. Encoded protein: CASSFYTNEKLFF. Full variable domain (rest looked up from reference TRBV7-2 and TRBJ1-4): GAGVSQSPSNKVTEKGKDVELRCDPISGHTALYWYRQSLGQGLEFLIYFQGNSAPDKSGLPSDRFSAERTGGSVSTLTIQRTQQEDSAVYLCASSFYTNEKLFFGSGTQLSVL.

The chain couples TRBV20-1 to TRBJ2-1; D perhaps matches TRBD2 (5 bases). CDR1 and CDR2 (germline): DFQATT, SNEGSKA (reference sequence). V was cut by 8 bases and J by 2 bases, with 16 bases left in between. CDR3 length: 14 residues. The CDR3 DNA sequence: TGCAGTTCCTCCGCCGGGGTCCCCTACAATGAGCAGTTCTTC. This translates into CSSSAGVPYNEQFF.

Many counts were recorded for this clonotype. The rearrangement links TRBV6-1 to TRBJ2-7, with 12 bases lining up with TRBD2. V shed 3 bases, J shed 5 bases, and the junction held 5 bases outside the gene matches. The CDR3 has 15 amino acids. CDR1 is MNHNS, CDR2 SASEGT, per germline. The CDR3 loop is CASSETSGSIHEQYF. The CDR3 DNA reads TGTGCCAGCAGTGAGACTAGCGGGAGCATCCACGAGCAGTACTTC.

As concerns this clonotype: A far larger clone is off by one base, so a read error is likely. V gene TRBV5-4 combines with J gene TRBJ2-1; D assignment may be TRBD1 or TRBD2 (5 bases each). The CDR3 consists of 17 residues. V lost 3 bases, J lost 13 bases, and 29 bases lay in between. CDR1 is SGHNT and CDR2 is YYREEE in the germline V gene (reference sequence). The CDR3: CASSSYPGPAPAETQFF. As DNA, the CDR3 is TGTGCCAGCAGCTCCTATCCGGGACCGGCTCCCGCCGAGACCCAGTTCTTC.

This clonotype was seen ten or more times. The rearrangement joins TRBV20-1 to TRBJ2-7; D possibly matches TRBD1 or TRBD2 (5 bases each). Germline V gene data show CDR1 as DFQATT and CDR2 as SNEGSKA (reference sequence). Trimming took 5 bases from V and 4 from J, leaving 18 bases between them. The CDR3 consists of 14 residues. CDR3 sequence: CSAYPRTGTYEQYF. CDR3 coding DNA: TGCAGTGCTTATCCAAGGACCGGGACGTACGAGCAGTACTTC.

In its sample, this clonotype was seen many times. This chain connects TRBV10-1 to TRBJ1-5; the D gene is possibly TRBD1 (5 bases). The germline CDR1 and CDR2 sequences are WNHNN and SYGVQD (reference sequence). The CDR3 runs to 15 residues. Between the trimmed V and J ends, which lost 2 bases and 5 bases, there was a span of 13 bases. The CDR3 nucleotides are TGCGCCAGCAGTGAGGAACCAGGGCCCTATCAGCCCCAGCATTTT. Amino acid sequence: CASSEEPGPYQPQHF.

Many counts were recorded for this clonotype. This chain uses TRBV20-1 with TRBJ1-2; tentatively, D is TRBD1 (6 bases). This CDR3 spans 15 amino acids. Trimming cost V 1 base and J 4 bases, with 16 bases left between them. The V gene's germline CDR1 is DFQATT and CDR2 SNEGSKA (reference sequence). This chain's CDR3 is CSARATDRNFYGYTF. The DNA for the CDR3 is TGCAGTGCTAGAGCCACGGACAGAAACTTCTATGGCTACACCTTC.

This clonotype was counted ten times or more. The rearrangement links TRBV7-2 to TRBJ2-2; 13 bases map to TRBD2. V shed 6 bases and J 5 bases; nucleotides not matched to a gene: 3. This CDR3 is 15 amino acids long. In germline, CDR1 is SGHTA, CDR2 FQGNSA. This chain's CDR3 is CASSWTSGGTGELFF. The DNA for the CDR3 is TGTGCCAGCAGTTGGACTAGCGGGGGAACCGGGGAGCTGTTTTTT.

This clonotype was observed at least ten times. The gene calls are TRBV20-1 and TRBJ2-5; the D is unclear. The CDR3 extends over 13 amino acids. The germline V and J ends were trimmed by 0 bases and 7 bases, with 12 bases remaining between them. Germline V CDR1 and CDR2: DFQATT, SNEGSKA (reference sequence). In nucleotides, the CDR3 is TGCAGTGCTAGAGATCGATGGGGAAGGACCCAGTACTTC. Protein: CSARDRWGRTQYF.

The chain couples TRBV7-2 to TRBJ2-5; 14 bases match TRBD2. The CDR3 is 16 residues long. The V gene end was trimmed by 5 bases and the J gene end by 4 bases; junction bases not matched to a gene: 6. CDR1 is SGHTA, CDR2 FQGNSA, per germline. This chain's CDR3 is CASSKTSGRGGETQYF. The CDR3 DNA is TGTGCCAGCAGCAAGACTAGCGGGAGGGGGGGAGAGACCCAGTACTTC.

CDR3 DNA: TGTGCCAGCAGATACTTCTCTGGGGCCAACGTCCTGACTTTC. As protein: CASRYFSGANVLTF. This rearrangement joins TRBV6-1 to TRBJ2-6; D not resolved. Trimming took 6 bases from V and 0 from J, leaving 6 bases between them. Germline V gene lookup returns CDR1 MNHNS and CDR2 SASEGT. This CDR3 region has 14 residues.

This clonotype occurred many times. V is TRBV5-6 and J is TRBJ2-1, with 8 bases lining up with TRBD2. Germline CDR1 reads SGHDT; CDR2 reads YYEEEE. This CDR3 is 19 amino acids long. V shed 3 bases and J 4 bases; nucleotides not matched to a gene: 18. DNA of the CDR3: TGTGCCAGCAGCTCGGGGGCGGGGGGCACCTCCTTGCCTTACAATGAGCAGTTCTTC. It codes for CASSSGAGGTSLPYNEQFF.

In its sample, this clonotype was seen many times. CDR3 in DNA: TGTGCCACTAGAACGGAAGGAAATAGCAATCAGCCCCAGCATTTT. It yields the protein CATRTEGNSNQPQHF. The chain couples TRBV6-5 to TRBJ1-5, with D unclear. V was cut by 10 bases and J by 0 bases, with 16 bases left in between. CDR1 MNHEY and CDR2 SVGAGI come from the germline V gene. The CDR3 is 15 amino acids.

This clonotype was recorded many times. This chain connects TRBV6-5 to TRBJ2-1, with a weak D call TRBD1 (6 bases). Germline V gives CDR1 MNHEY, CDR2 SVGAGI. The CDR3 covers 15 residues. V dropped 4 bases and J dropped 2 bases, with 12 bases sitting between them. CDR3 sequence: CASSSLGGTYNEQFF. The CDR3 coding sequence is TGTGCCAGCAGTTCTTTAGGGGGAACCTACAATGAGCAGTTCTTC.

This clonotype was counted at least ten times. The V gene is TRBV5-4, the J gene TRBJ2-2; 7 bases fit TRBD2. This CDR3 region has 15 residues. CDR1 and CDR2 from the germline V gene are SGHNT and YYREEE (reference sequence). J was trimmed by 0 bases and V by 6 bases; bases with no gene match: 5. This CDR3 reads CASTWGGTNTGELFF. The CDR3 nucleotides are TGTGCCAGCACCTGGGGGGGGACGAACACCGGGGAGCTGTTTTTT. Together with reference TRBV5-4 and TRBJ2-2, the CDR3 gives the full variable domain: ETGVTQSPTHLIKTRGQQVTLRCSSQSGHNTVSWYQQALGQGPQFIFQYYREEENGRGNFPPRFSGLQFPNYSSELNVNALELDDSALYLCASTWGGTNTGELFFGEGSRLTVL.

Notes on this clonotype: A far larger clone is only one base removed, so a read error is likely. This rearrangement joins TRBV4-3 to TRBJ2-3, with 7 bases fitting TRBD2. The germline CDR1 and CDR2 sequences are LGHNA and YSLEER. The CDR3 loop spans 13 amino acids. CDR3: CVSSRTGEGTQYF. Here the CDR3 DNA reads TGTGTCAGCAGCCGGACGGGGGAGGGTACGCAGTATTTT.

This clonotype showed up just a few times. The chain links TRBV27 to TRBJ2-7, with 12 nucleotides matching TRBD2. The germline CDR1 and CDR2 sequences are MNHEY and SMNVEV (reference sequence). This CDR3 region has 18 residues. Losses at the gene ends were 5 bases for V and 4 bases for J; bases not matched to a gene: 15. This CDR3 is CASSAPLAGGPGRYEQYF. The DNA for the CDR3 is TGTGCCAGCAGTGCCCCCCTAGCGGGGGGGCCGGGGAGATACGAGCAGTACTTC.

There are many counts of this clonotype. The chain's CDR3 is CATSEDTYEQYF. In nucleotides, the CDR3 is TGTGCCACCTCGGAGGACACTTACGAGCAGTACTTC. The chain recombines TRBV10-3 with TRBJ2-7, with D perhaps assigned TRBD1 or TRBD2 (5 bases each). CDR3 size: 12 residues. Trimming left V 10 bases short and J 4 bases short, with 14 bases between. The V gene's germline CDR1 is ENHRY and CDR2 SYGVKD.